The entry below gives a single T cell receptor (beta chain) sequence along with its context. Antigen: not known. The CDR3 runs 16 residues. V lost 4 bases and J 4 bases, leaving 17 bases between the germline ends. CDR1 and CDR2 (germline): SGHNT, YYREEE (reference sequence). Use of 60 Vbeta and 13 Jbeta primers characterized the PCR. Source study methods: It was a later analysis that counted approximately 81 million unique TCR beta chains, of which about 10 million were shared. Sequencing was performed with immunoSEQ multiplex PCR; in TCRdb, only in-frame clones are kept and a portion is missing. V, J and clone size are taken as reported in that table, and D and trimming were inferred from the DNA itself. The sample has over 150,000 clones, 84% seen once; the top ten hold more than 4%. The data were obtained in a study of cytomegalovirus exposure and HLA in healthy donors. Study-level points and caveats: Presence/absence comparisons presumed near-even sequencing depth among donors. According to the study, roughly 180 TCR beta chains were cytomegalovirus-associated.

The sample taken for sequencing was PBMCs. The chain uses TRBV5-4 and TRBJ2-2; D is possibly TRBD2 (7 bases). This receptor was identified in a man in his late teens or twenties in good health and CMV-seronegative. The CDR3 region is CASSPIRGARTGELFF. CDR3 nucleotides: TGTGCCAGCAGCCCGATTCGGGGGGCGCGCACCGGGGAGCTGTTTTTT.